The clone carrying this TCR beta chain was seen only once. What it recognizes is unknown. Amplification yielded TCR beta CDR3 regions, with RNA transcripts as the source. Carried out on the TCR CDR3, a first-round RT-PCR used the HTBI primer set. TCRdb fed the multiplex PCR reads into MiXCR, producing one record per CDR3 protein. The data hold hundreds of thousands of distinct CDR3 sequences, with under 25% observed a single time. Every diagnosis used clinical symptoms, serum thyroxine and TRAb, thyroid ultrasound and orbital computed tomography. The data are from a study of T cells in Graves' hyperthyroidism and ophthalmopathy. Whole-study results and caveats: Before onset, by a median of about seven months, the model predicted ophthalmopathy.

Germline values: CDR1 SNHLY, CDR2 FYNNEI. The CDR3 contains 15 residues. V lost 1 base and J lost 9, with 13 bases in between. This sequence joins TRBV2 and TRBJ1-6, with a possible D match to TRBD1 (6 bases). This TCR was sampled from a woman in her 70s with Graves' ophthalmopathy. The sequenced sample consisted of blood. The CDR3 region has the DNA TGTGCCAGCAGTGAAGAAGGACAGCGTGGTTCACCCCTCCACTTT. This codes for CASSEEGQRGSPLHF. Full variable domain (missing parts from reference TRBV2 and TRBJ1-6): EPEVTQTPSHQVTQMGQEVILRCVPISNHLYFYWYRQILGQKVEFLVSFYNNEISEKSEIFDDQFSVERPDGSNFTLKIRSTKLEDSAMYFCASSEEGQRGSPLHFGNGTRLTVT.